What follows are 4 T cell receptor beta chains derived from one specimen sequenced in a study of post-analysis software for immune sequencing data. Study findings and constraints: TRBV5-6, TRBV5-1 and TRBV20-1 belonged to a set of about 5 TRBV segments that were more frequent in patients than controls.

Prepared TCR beta cDNA libraries contained unique molecular identifiers. MiXCR, applied by TCRdb to the PCR reads, yields one record per CDR3 protein. The repertoire includes a few hundred thousand distinct CDR3 sequences, roughly 36% of them detected once, and around an eighth sits in the top ten. Which antigens these TCRs recognize remains unknown. Input material: blood. All receptors come from a girl aged 10 to 17 with multiple sclerosis.

This clonotype was seen a handful of times. The V and J genes are TRBV7-3 and TRBJ2-1; 7 bases line up with TRBD2. The CDR3 extends over 14 amino acids. Trimming cost V 5 bases and J 10 bases; bases outside gene matches: 11. The germline CDR1 and CDR2 sequences are SGHTA and FQGTGA. The CDR3 reads CASSPEYLADEQFF. The CDR3 nucleotides read TGTGCCAGCAGCCCCGAGTACCTAGCGGACGAGCAGTTCTTC.

This clonotype showed up just a few times. V gene TRBV20-1 combines with J gene TRBJ2-7; TRBD1 is a possible D gene (6 bases). V dropped 6 bases and J dropped 3 bases, with 21 bases sitting between them. This CDR3 region has 15 residues. Looked up from germline, CDR1 is DFQATT and CDR2 is SNEGSKA (reference sequence). CDR3 DNA sequence: TGCAGTGCCAAGGGGAACAGGGATGGGAACTACGAGCAGTACTTC. It translates to CSAKGNRDGNYEQYF.

This clonotype appeared many times. V is TRBV20-1 and J is TRBJ2-7; the match to TRBD1 covers 9 bases. Germline values: CDR1 DFQATT, CDR2 SNEGSKA (reference sequence). The CDR3 is 12 amino acids. The CDR3 is CSAVGQGYEQYF. The CDR3 DNA is TGCAGCGCGGTGGGACAGGGATACGAGCAGTACTTC.

The chain joins TRBV3-1 to TRBJ1-5; D gene ambiguous. V was trimmed by 0 bases and J by 4 bases, leaving 10 bases between them. Germline V gives CDR1 LGHDT, CDR2 YNNKEL (reference sequence). The CDR3 loop spans 15 amino acids. The CDR3 coding sequence is TGTGCCAGCAGCCAAGACGGTGGGCCGAATCAGCCCCAGCATTTT. As protein: CASSQDGGPNQPQHF.